This T cell receptor beta chain is from a study of blood T cell repertoires in COVID-19. Across the whole study: Samples taken during acute and convalescent COVID-19 were collected in the United States, Italy and Spain. T cells, B-cell-depleted T cells, or PBMCs supplied cDNA or gDNA.

A Seattle source enrolled patients during active infection and followed them longitudinally. Original processing methods: Cell counts per sample came from amplifying reference gene primers. Generated by immunoSEQ multiplex PCR, the TCRdb table keeps only in-frame clones and is missing some. From that table come the V and J calls and clone size; the DNA was used to work out D and trimming. The table has 350,000 to 450,000 clones, roughly 90% seen once. Looked up from germline, CDR1 is SGHTA and CDR2 is FQGTGA. The CDR3 loop spans 14 amino acids. V was clipped by 5 bases and J by 1 base, with 11 bases between them.

This clonotype was sampled from a woman in her 40s with COVID-19, enrolled during active disease. Input material: peripheral blood. The rearrangement joins TRBV7-3 to TRBJ1-1; TRBD1 might be the D (5 bases). CDR3 in DNA: TGTGCCAGCAGCCCAGGAGGGACGAACACTGAAGCTTTCTTT. Protein: CASSPGGTNTEAFF.